Described below is a single T cell receptor (beta chain) sequence and its context. It has no known antigen specificity. No base-level quality is on record; no much larger clone is a single base apart. The source of the sample is a study of technical replicates of blood from a handful of donors (dated by TCRdb to the late 2010s). The CDR3 runs 18 residues from the cysteine to the phenylalanine. The retained sequence is limited to the CDR3, 54 bases, with the frame set at the first base. The germline V gene sets CDR1 to ENHRY and CDR2 to SYGVKD. Germline trimming: 0 bases from V, 0 bases from J; junction bases outside gene matches: 9. To prepare the library, the immunoSEQ multiplex PCR assay was applied. TCRdb carries this immuneACCESS record with in-frame sequences only. Its versions omit some clonotypes, under half of them owing to an unresolved V gene in the studies checked, with the rest unexplained. Within this sample are fewer than 70,000 clones, with 94% of them counted one time only. Approximately 0.22% of the sample comes from the top ten.

This receptor was taken from a human donor in good health. Sequences were obtained from T cells isolated from PBMCs. Recombination connected TRBV10-3 to TRBJ2-7; TRBD2 aligns with 9 central bases. DNA sequence: TGTGCCATCAGTGAGTCGGTTAGCGGGGGCCTTCTCTCCTACGAGCAGTACTTC. Translation gives CAISESVSGGLLSYEQYF.